This T cell receptor (beta chain) appears in the sequencing data of a study of CD8+ T cells in alopecia areata. General observations from the study: Elevated clonality characterized lesional scalp relative to normal scalp, particularly in alopecia totalis/universalis.

As for this clone: Its antigen is still unknown.

The CDR3 loop spans 14 amino acids. Per germline, CDR1 SQVTM and CDR2 ANQGSEA. V gave up 3 bases and J gave up 3 bases, with 9 bases separating them. After isolation, RNA underwent reverse transcription to generate cDNA as the sequencing template. Method: immunoSEQ multiplex PCR; TCRdb's copy keeps in-frame clones and lacks some. The profile shows tens of thousands of clones, about 51% of them singletons. Peripheral blood and lesional scalp punch biopsies were taken from alopecia areata patients. The rearrangement links TRBV29-1 to TRBJ1-6; no firm D call. Sequenced: NKG2D-high CD8+ T cells sorted from blood. This TCR derives from a human donor with alopecia areata. The CDR3 nucleotides read TGCAGCGTTGAGGGAGAGGGCTATAATTCACCCCTCCACTTT. Protein: CSVEGEGYNSPLHF.